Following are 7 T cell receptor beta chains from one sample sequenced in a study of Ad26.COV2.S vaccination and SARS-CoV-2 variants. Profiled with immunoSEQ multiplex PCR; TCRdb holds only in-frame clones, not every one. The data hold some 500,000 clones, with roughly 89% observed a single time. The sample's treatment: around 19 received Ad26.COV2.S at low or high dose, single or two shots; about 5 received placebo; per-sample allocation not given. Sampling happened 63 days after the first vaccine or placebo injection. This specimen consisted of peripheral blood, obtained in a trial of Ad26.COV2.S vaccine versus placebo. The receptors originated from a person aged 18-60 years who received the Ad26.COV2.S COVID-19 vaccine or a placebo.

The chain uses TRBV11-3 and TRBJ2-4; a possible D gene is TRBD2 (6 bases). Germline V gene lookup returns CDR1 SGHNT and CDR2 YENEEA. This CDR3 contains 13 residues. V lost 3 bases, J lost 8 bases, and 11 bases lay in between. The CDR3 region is CASSFGGADIQYF. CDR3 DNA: TGTGCCAGCAGCTTTGGAGGGGCGGACATTCAGTACTTC.

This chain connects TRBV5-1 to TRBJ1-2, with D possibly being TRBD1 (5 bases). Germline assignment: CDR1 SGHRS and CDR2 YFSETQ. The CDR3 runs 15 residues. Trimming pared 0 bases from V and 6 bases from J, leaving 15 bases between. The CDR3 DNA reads TGCGCCAGCAGCTTGGTCTCAGGGAGTGGGAATGGCTACACCTTC. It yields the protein CASSLVSGSGNGYTF.

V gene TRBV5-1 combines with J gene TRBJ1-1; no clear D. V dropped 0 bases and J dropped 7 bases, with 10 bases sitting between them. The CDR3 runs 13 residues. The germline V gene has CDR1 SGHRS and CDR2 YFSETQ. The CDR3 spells CASSLEEESEAFF. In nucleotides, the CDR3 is TGCGCCAGCAGCTTGGAGGAGGAAAGTGAAGCTTTCTTT.

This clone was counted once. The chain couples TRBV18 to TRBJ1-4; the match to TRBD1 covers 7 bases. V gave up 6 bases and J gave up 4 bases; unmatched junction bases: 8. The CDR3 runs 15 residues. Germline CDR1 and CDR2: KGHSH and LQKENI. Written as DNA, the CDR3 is TGTGCCAGCTCCCCGTCAGGGGGAAATAATGAAAAACTGTTTTTT. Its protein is CASSPSGGNNEKLFF.

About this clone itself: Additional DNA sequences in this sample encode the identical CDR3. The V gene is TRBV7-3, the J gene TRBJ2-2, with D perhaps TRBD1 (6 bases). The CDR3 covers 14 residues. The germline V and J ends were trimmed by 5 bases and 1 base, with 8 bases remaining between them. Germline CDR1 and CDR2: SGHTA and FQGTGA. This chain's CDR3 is CASSLRGNTGELFF. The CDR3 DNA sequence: TGTGCCAGCAGCCTCAGGGGGAACACCGGGGAGCTGTTTTTT.

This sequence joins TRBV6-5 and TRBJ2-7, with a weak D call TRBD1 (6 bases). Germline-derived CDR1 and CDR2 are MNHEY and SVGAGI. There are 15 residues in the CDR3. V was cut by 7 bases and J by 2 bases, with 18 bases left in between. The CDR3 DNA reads TGTGCCAGCACACCGGACAGCCCCTTTCCCTACGAGCAGTACTTC. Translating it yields CASTPDSPFPYEQYF.

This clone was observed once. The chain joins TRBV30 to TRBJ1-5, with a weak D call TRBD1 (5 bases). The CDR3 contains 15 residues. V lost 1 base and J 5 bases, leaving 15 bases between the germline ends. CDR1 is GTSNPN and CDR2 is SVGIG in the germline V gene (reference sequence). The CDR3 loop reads CAWSASGRGDQPQHF. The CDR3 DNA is TGTGCCTGGAGTGCCTCCGGACGAGGGGATCAGCCCCAGCATTTT. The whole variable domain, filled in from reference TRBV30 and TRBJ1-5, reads SQTIHQWPATLVQPVGSPLSLECTVEGTSNPNLYWYRQAAGRGLQLLFYSVGIGQISSEVPQNLSASRPQDRQFILSSKKLLLSDSGFYLCAWSASGRGDQPQHFGDGTRLSIL.